This record looks at one TCR beta chain sequence and its context. J lost 4 bases, V lost 9 bases, and 12 bases had no gene match. Germline-derived CDR1 and CDR2 are MNHNY and SVGAGI (reference sequence). This CDR3 contains 15 residues. This sample stems from a study of T cell changes during pregnancy in multiple sclerosis. Data came from immunoSEQ multiplex PCR; TCRdb stores just in-frame clones and leaves some out. This table has some 71,000 clones, over 75% appearing once. V and J are TRBV6-6 and TRBJ1-5; 7 bases are a match to TRBD1. The receptor's source is a female donor in good health, enrolled as a control in a pregnancy study. The source material was CD4+ T cells from peripheral blood mononuclear cells, sampled in the third trimester of pregnancy. CDR3 sequence: CASHRDSVVNQPQHF. The DNA of the CDR3 is TGTGCCAGTCACCGGGACAGCGTTGTTAATCAGCCCCAGCATTTT.